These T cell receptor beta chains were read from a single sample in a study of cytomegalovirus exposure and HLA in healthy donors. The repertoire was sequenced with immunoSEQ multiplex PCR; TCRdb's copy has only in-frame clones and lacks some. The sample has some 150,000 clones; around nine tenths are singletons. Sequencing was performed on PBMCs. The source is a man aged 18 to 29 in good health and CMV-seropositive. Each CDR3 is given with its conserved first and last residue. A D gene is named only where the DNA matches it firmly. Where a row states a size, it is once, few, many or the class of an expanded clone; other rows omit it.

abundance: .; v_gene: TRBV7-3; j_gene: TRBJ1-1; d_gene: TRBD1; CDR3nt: TGTGCCAGCAGCTTTACCGGACAGGGGTACACTGAAGCTTTCTTT; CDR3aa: CASSFTGQGYTEAFF
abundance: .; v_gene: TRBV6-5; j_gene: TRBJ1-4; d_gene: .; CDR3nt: TGTGCCAGCAGGCCCGGGGGGCTCACCAATGAAAAACTGTTTTTT; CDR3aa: CASRPGGLTNEKLFF
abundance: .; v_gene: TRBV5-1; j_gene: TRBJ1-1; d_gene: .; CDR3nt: TGCGCCAGCAGCTACAGGGAACCTAACACTGAAGCTTTCTTT; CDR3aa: CASSYREPNTEAFF
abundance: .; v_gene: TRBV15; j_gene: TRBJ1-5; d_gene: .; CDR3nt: TGTGCCACCAGCAGAGTGCGGGGAAATCAGCCCCAGCATTTT; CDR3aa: CATSRVRGNQPQHF
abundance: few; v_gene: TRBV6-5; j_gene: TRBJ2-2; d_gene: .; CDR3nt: TGTGCCAGCAAGGGGCCGGCCGGGGAGCTGTTTTTT; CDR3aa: CASKGPAGELFF
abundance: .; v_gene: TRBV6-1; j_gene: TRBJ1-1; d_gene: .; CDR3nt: TGTGCCAGCATTGACTGGCAGGAGGGGTTCTTT; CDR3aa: CASIDWQEGFF
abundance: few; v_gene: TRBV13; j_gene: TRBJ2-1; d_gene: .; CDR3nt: TGTGCCAGCAGCTCCCCAGGGGCTTACAATGAGCAGTTCTTC; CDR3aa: CASSSPGAYNEQFF
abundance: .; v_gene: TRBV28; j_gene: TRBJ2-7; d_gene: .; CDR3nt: TGTGCCAGCAGTCCCGTAGTCCACCACGAGCAGTACTTC; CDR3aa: CASSPVVHHEQYF
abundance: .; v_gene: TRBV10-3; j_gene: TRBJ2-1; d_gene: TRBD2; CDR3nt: TGTGCCATCAGTGAGTCCACGGGGGGAACTAGCTCCTACAATGAGCAGTTCTTC; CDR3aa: CAISESTGGTSSYNEQFF
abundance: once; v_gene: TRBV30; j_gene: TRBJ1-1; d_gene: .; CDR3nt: TGTGCCTGGAGCGCGGGGATTGGGACTGAAGCTTTCTTT; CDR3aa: CAWSAGIGTEAFF
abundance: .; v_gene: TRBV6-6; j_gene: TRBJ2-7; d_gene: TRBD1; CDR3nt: TGTGCCAGCAGTTACCCGGGACAGGGGGCTGAAGAGCAGTACTTC; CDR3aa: CASSYPGQGAEEQYF
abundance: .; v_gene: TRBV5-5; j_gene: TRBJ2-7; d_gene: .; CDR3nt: TGTGCCAGCAGCTTAGAGCTCAGGGGCTACGAGCAGTACTTC; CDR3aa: CASSLELRGYEQYF
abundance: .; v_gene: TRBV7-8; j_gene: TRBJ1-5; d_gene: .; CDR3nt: TGTGCCAGCAGCTTCGGCGGCTTCAATCAGCCCCAGCATTTT; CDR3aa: CASSFGGFNQPQHF
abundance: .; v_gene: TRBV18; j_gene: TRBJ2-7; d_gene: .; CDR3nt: TGTGCCAGCTCCGTCGGACAGAGGCACTACGAGCAGTACTTC; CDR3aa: CASSVGQRHYEQYF
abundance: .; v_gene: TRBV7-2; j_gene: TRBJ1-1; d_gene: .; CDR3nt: TGTGCCAGCAGCTTCAGGGGAGGGAGAGCCACTGAAGCTTTCTTT; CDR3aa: CASSFRGGRATEAFF
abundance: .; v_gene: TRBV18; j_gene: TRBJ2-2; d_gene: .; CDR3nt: TGTGCCAGCTCTCCGGCGGTGAACACCGGGGAGCTGTTTTTT; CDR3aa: CASSPAVNTGELFF
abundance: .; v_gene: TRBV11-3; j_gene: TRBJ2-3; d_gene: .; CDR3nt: TGTGCCAGCAGCTTAGAGGGCGCAGATACGCAGTATTTT; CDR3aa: CASSLEGADTQYF
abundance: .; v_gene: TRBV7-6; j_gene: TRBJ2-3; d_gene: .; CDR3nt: TGTGCCAGCAGGCAAATACATTCGAAAGATACGCAGTATTTT; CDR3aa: CASRQIHSKDTQYF
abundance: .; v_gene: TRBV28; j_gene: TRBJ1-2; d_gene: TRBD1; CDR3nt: TGTGCCAGCAGTCTTGGACAGGGAGGAAACTATGGCTACACCTTC; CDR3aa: CASSLGQGGNYGYTF
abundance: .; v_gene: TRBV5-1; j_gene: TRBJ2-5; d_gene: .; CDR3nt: TGCGCCAGCAGCTCGAGGCCTTCAGTTGGGGAGACCCAGTACTTC; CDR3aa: CASSSRPSVGETQYF
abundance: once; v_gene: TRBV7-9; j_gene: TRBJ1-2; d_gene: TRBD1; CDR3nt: TGTGCCAGCAGCTTTCCTCCGGGACAGGACTATGGCTACACCTTC; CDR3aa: CASSFPPGQDYGYTF
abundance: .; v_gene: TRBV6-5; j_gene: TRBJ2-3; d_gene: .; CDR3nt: TGTGCCAGCACCCCCCCGGGACTCAGCGACGATACGCAGTATTTT; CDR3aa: CASTPPGLSDDTQYF
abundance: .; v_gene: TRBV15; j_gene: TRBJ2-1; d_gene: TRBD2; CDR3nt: TGTGCCACCAGCAGGGGGACTAGCGAGAGATACAATGAGCAGTTCTTC; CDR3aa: CATSRGTSERYNEQFF
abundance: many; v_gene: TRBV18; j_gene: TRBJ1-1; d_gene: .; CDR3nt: TGTGCCAGCTCACTTACAGGGAGGGCTGAAGCTTTCTTT; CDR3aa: CASSLTGRAEAFF
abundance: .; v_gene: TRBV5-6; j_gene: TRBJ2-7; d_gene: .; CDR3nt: TGTGCCAGCAGCCTAGGGGGCTACGAGCAGTACTTC; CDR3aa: CASSLGGYEQYF
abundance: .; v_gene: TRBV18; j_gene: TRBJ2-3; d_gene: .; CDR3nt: TGTGCCAGCACCTCAGGGGTTCCGGGCTCCACAGATACGCAGTATTTT; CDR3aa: CASTSGVPGSTDTQYF
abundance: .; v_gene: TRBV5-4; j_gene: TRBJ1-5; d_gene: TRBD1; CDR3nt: TGTGCCAGCAGCTCAGGGGGCGCCGGCAATCAGCCCCAGCATTTT; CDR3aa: CASSSGGAGNQPQHF
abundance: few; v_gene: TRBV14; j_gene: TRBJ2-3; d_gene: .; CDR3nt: TGTGCCAGCAGCCAATCCGGGATCACAGATACGCAGTATTTT; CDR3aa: CASSQSGITDTQYF